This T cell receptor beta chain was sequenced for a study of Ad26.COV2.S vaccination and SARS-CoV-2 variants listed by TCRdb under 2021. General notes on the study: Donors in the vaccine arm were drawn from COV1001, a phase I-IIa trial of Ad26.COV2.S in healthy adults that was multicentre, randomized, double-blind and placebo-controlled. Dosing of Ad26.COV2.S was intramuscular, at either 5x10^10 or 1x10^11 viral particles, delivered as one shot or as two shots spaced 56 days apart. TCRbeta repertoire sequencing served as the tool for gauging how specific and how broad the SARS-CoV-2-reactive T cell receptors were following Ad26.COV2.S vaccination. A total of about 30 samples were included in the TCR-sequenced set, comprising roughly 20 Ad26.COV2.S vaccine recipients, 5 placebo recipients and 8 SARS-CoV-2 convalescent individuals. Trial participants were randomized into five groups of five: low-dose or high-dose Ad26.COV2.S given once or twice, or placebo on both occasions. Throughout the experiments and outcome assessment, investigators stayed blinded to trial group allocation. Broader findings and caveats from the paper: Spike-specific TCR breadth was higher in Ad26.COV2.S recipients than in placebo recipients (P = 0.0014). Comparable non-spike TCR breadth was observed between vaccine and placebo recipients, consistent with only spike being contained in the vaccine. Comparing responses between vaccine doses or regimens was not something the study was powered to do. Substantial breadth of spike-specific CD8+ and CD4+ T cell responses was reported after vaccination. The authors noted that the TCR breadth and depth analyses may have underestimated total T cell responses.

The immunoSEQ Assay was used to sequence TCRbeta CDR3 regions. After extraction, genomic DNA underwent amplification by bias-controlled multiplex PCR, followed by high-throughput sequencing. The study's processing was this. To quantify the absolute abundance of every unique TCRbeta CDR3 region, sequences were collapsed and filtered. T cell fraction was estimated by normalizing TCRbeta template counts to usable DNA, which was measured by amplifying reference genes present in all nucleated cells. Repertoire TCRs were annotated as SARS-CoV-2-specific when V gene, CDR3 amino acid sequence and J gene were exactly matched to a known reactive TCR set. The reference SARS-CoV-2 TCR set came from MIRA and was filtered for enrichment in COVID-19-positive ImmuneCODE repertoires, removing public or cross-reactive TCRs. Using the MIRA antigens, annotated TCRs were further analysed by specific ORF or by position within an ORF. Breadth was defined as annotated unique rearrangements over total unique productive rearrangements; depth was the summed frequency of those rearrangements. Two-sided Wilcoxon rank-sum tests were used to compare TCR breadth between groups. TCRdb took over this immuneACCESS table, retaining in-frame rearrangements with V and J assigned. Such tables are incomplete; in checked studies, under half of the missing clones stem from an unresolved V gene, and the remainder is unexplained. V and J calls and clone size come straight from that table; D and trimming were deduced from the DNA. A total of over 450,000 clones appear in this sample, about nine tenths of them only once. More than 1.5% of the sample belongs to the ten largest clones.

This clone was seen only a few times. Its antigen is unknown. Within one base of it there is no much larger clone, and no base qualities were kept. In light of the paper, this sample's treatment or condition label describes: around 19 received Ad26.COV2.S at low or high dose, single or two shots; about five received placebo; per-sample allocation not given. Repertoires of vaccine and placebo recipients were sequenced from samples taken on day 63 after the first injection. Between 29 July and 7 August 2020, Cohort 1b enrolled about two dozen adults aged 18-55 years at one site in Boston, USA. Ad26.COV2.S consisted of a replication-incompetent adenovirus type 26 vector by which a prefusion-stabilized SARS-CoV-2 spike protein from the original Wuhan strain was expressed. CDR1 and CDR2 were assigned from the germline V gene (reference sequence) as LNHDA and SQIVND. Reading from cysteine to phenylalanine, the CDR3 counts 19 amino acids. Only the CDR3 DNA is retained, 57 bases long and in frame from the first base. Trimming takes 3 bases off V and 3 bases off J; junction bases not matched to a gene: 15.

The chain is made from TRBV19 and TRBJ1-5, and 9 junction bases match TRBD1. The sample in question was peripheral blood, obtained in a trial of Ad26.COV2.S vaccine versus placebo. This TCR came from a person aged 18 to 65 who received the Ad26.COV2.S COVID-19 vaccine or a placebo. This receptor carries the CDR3 CASSMDGTGSILYNQPQHF. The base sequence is TGTGCCAGTAGTATGGACGGGACAGGGTCTATTTTATACAATCAGCCCCAGCATTTT.